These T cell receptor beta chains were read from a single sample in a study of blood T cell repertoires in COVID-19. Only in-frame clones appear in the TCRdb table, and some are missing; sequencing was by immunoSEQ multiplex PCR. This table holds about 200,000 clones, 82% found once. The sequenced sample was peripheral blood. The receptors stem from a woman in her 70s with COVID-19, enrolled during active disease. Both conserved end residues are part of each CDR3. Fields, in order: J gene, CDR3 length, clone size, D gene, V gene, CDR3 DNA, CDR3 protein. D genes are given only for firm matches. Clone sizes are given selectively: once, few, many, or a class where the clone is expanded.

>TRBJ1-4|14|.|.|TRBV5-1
TGCGCCAGCAGCTTGGGGGCAGTGAATGAAAAACTGTTTTTT
CASSLGAVNEKLFF
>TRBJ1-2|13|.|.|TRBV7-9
TGTGCCAGTCTTTCGGCAGGGATCTATGGCTACACCTTC
CASLSAGIYGYTF
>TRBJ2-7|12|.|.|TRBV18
TGTGCCAGCTCACCGTTGGGCCACGAGCAGTACTTC
CASSPLGHEQYF
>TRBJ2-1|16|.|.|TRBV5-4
TGTGCCAGCAGCTTGGATTCCTTGAGCTCCTACAATGAGCAGTTCTTC
CASSLDSLSSYNEQFF
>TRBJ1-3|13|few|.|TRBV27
TGTGCCAGCAGTTTGAGATCAGGAAACACCATATATTTT
CASSLRSGNTIYF
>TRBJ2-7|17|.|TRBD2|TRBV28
TGTGCCAGCAGTTATCGGGGTGGAACTAGCGGGACCTACGAGCAGTACTTC
CASSYRGGTSGTYEQYF
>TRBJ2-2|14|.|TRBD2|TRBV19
TGTGCCAGTAGTATATCCGGGGGGACCGGGGAGCTGTTTTTT
CASSISGGTGELFF
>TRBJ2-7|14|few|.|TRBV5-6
TGTGCCAGCAGCTTGGACCCATCTACCTACGAGCAGTACTTC
CASSLDPSTYEQYF
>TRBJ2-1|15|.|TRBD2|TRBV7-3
TGTGCCAGCAGCTTCGGGACTAGCGGGAACAATGAGCAGTTCTTC
CASSFGTSGNNEQFF
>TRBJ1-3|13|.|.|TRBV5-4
TGTGCCAGCAGCTTGGCCGGGGGGAACACCATATATTTT
CASSLAGGNTIYF
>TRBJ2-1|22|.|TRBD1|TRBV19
TGTGCCAGTAGTATTGGGACCGGACAGGGCTTGAGGCGGGACGACTCCTACAATGAGCAGTTCTTC
CASSIGTGQGLRRDDSYNEQFF
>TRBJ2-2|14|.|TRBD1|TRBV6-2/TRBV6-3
TGTGCCAGCAGTTCCCCTAACAGGGGCGGGGAGCTGTTTTTT
CASSSPNRGGELFF
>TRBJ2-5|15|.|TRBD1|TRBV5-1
TGCGCCAGCAGCACCTTACAGGGGGCGGTGGAGACCCAGTACTTC
CASSTLQGAVETQYF
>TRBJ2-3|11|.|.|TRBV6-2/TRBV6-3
TGTGCCAGCAGCCTTATGGATACGCAGTATTTT
CASSLMDTQYF
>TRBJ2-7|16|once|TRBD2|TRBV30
TGTGCCTGGAGTGTACCTGGTAGCGGGCCGACCTACGAGCAGTACTTC
CAWSVPGSGPTYEQYF
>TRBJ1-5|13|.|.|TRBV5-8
TGTGCCAGCAGCTTTGGGCAGGGGCAGCCCCAGCATTTT
CASSFGQGQPQHF
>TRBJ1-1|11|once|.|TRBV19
TGTGCCAGTATTCAGGGAACTGAAGCTTTCTTT
CASIQGTEAFF
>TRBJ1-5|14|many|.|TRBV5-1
TGCGCCAGCAGCTTGTATGCAGGGATGCAGCCCCAGCATTTT
CASSLYAGMQPQHF
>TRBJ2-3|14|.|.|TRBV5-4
TGTGCCAGCAGCTCCAGTCGGAGGTTGGATACGCAGTATTTT
CASSSSRRLDTQYF
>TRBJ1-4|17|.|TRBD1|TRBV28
TGTGCCAGCAGTTCTGGAGCCGGGACAGGGAATGCGGGAAAACTGTTTTTT
CASSSGAGTGNAGKLFF
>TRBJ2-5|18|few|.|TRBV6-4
TGTGCCAGCAGTGACCCTTATCGTCGCAGGGTCAGCCAAGAGACCCAGTACTTC
CASSDPYRRRVSQETQYF
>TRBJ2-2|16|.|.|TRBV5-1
TGCGCCAGCAGCTTGGTGCCGGGACACAACACCGGGGAGCTGTTTTTT
CASSLVPGHNTGELFF
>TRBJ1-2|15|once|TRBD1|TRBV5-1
TGCGCCAGCAGCTTGGATGGCACAGGGGGCCGAGGCTACACCTTC
CASSLDGTGGRGYTF
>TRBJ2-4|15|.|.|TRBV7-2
TGTGCCAGCAGCTCCCCGAGAGGAGTCAAAAACATTCAGTACTTC
CASSSPRGVKNIQYF
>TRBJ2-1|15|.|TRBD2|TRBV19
TGTGCCAGTAGTATCACTAGCGGGAGCCACAATGAGCAGTTCTTC
CASSITSGSHNEQFF
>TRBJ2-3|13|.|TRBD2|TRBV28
TGTGCCAGCAGTTTATCGGGGGGAGATACGCAGTATTTT
CASSLSGGDTQYF
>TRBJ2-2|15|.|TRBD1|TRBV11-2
TGTGCCAGCAGCTACAGGGGAAGAGGAACCGGGGAGCTGTTTTTT
CASSYRGRGTGELFF
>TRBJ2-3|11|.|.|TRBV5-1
TGCGCCAGCAGGTGGGGCGATACGCAGTATTTT
CASRWGDTQYF
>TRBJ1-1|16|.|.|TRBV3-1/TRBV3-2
TGTGCCAGCAGCCAAGATCGGCAGGCGACGAACACTGAAGCTTTCTTT
CASSQDRQATNTEAFF
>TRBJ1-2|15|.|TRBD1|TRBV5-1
TGCGCCAGCAGCTTGGGGCGACAGGGGAACTATGGCTACACCTTC
CASSLGRQGNYGYTF
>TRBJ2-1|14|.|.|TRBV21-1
TGTGCCAGCAGCGAAGCCGGGACATACAATGAGCAGTTCTTC
CASSEAGTYNEQFF
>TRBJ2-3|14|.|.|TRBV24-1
TGTGCCACCAGTGATTTTCGTCTAGCCAATACGCAGTATTTT
CATSDFRLANTQYF
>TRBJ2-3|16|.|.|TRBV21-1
TGTGCCAGCAGCATCTTAGCGGGGAGGAGCACAGATACGCAGTATTTT
CASSILAGRSTDTQYF
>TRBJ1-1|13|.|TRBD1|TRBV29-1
TGCAGCGTTTCCCAGGGGGCCATCACTGAAGCTTTCTTT
CSVSQGAITEAFF
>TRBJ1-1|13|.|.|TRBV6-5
TGTGCCAGCAGTCCTCCGCAGGGCATTGAAGCTTTCTTT
CASSPPQGIEAFF
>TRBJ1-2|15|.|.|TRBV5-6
TGTGCCAGCAGCCTCGCGGGGGTTGGGAACTATGGCTACACCTTC
CASSLAGVGNYGYTF
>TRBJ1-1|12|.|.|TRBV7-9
TGTGCCAGCAGCCGACGGGAGGCTGAAGCTTTCTTT
CASSRREAEAFF
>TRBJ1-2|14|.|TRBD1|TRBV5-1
TGCGCCAGCAGGCAACCCGGGACAGGGGATGGCTACACCTTC
CASRQPGTGDGYTF
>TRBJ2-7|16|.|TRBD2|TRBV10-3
TGTGCCATCAGTTTCGCGAGCGGGAGAGAGGCATACGAGCAGTACTTC
CAISFASGREAYEQYF
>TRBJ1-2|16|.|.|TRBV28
TGTGCCAGCAGTTTATTTAGGCAGGGTAGAAACTATGGCTACACCTTC
CASSLFRQGRNYGYTF
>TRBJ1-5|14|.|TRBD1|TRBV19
TGTGCCAGTAGTATCCGCTCAGGGGGACAGCCCCAGCATTTT
CASSIRSGGQPQHF
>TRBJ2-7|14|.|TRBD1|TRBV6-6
TGTGCCAGCAGTGGTCACAGGGGCTCCTACGAGCAGTACTTC
CASSGHRGSYEQYF
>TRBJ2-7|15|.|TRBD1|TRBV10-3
TGTGCCATCACCGAGGGGGACAGGGGTAGAGACGAGCAGTACTTC
CAITEGDRGRDEQYF
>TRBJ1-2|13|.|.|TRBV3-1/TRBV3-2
TGTGCCAGCAGCCCAGCGGGAGGCTGGGGCTACACCTTC
CASSPAGGWGYTF
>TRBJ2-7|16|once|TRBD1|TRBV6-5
TGTGCCAGCAGTTACCGCGGGACAGGGAAGGTCTACGAGCAGTACTTC
CASSYRGTGKVYEQYF
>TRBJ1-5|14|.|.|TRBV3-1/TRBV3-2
TGTGCCAGCAGCCAAGGGACTGGGAGGCAGCCCCAGCATTTT
CASSQGTGRQPQHF
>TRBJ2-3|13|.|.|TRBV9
TGTGCCAGCAGCGACAGGGTCACAGATACGCAGTATTTT
CASSDRVTDTQYF
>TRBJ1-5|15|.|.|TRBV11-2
TGTGCCAGCAGCGAGACAGCTGCCAGCAATCAGCCCCAGCATTTT
CASSETAASNQPQHF
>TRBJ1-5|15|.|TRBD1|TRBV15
TGTGCCACCCAACAGGGGGCGCGGAGCAATCAGCCCCAGCATTTT
CATQQGARSNQPQHF
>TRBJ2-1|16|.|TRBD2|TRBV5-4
TGTGCCAGCAGCTTGCCTAGCGGGAGCTCCTACAATGAGCAGTTCTTC
CASSLPSGSSYNEQFF
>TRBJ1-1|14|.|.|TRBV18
TGTGCCAGCTCACTCGGACAGTTGAACACTGAAGCTTTCTTT
CASSLGQLNTEAFF
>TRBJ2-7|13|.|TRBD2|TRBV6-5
TGTGCCAGCAAGCCTAGCGGGAGTTACGAGCAGTACTTC
CASKPSGSYEQYF
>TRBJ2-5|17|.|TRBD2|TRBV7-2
TGTGCCAGCAGCTTAGGTAGCGGGAGCCCCACCAAAGAGACCCAGTACTTC
CASSLGSGSPTKETQYF
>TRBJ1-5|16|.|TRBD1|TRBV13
TGTGCCAGCAGCTATTCAGGGGGCGCAGCGGGGCAGCCCCAGCATTTT
CASSYSGGAAGQPQHF
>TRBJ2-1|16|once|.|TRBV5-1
TGCGCCAGCAGCCCCTTTAGAGGGAGCTCCTACAATGAGCAGTTCTTC
CASSPFRGSSYNEQFF
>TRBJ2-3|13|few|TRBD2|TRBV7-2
TGTGCCAGCACCTTAGCGGGGGGAGGCACGCAGTATTTT
CASTLAGGGTQYF
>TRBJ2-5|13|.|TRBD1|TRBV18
TGTGCCAGCTCACCGACAGGGGAGGAGACCCAGTACTTC
CASSPTGEETQYF
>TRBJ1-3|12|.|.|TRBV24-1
TGTGCCACCAGTACAAATGGAAACACCATATATTTT
CATSTNGNTIYF
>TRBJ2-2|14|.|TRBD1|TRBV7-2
TGTGCCACCGGACAGGGAGCGAACACCGGGGAGCTGTTTTTT
CATGQGANTGELFF
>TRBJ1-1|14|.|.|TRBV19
TGTGCCAGTAGCTCTTTGCGGGAGAACACTGAAGCTTTCTTT
CASSSLRENTEAFF